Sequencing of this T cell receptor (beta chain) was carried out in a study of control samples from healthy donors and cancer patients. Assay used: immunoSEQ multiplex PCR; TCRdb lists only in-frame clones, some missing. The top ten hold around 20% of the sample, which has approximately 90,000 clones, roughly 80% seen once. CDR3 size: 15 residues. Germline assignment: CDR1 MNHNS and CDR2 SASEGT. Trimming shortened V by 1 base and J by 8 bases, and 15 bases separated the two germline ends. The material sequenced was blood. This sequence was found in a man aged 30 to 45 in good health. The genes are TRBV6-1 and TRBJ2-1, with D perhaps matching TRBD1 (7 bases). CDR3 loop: CASSEEAGGNDEQFF. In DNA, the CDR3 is TGTGCCAGCAGTGAAGAGGCAGGGGGGAACGATGAGCAGTTCTTC.